Following are 27 T cell receptor beta chains from one sample sequenced in a study of control samples from healthy donors and cancer patients. Method: immunoSEQ multiplex PCR; TCRdb's copy keeps in-frame clones and lacks some. This sample has 90,000 or so clones, with around 90% found just once. The specimen was blood. These receptors were collected from an older woman in good health.

The rearrangement links TRBV7-9 to TRBJ2-7, with 14 bases fitting TRBD2. This CDR3 is built from 18 residues. The ends lost 4 bases at V and 6 bases at J; junction bases unmatched: 14. Germline CDR1 and CDR2: SEHNR and FQNEAQ (reference sequence). In DNA, the CDR3 is TGTGCCAGCAGCTCACCGGGACAAGGGACTAGCGGGAGCTGCGAGCAGTACTTC. As protein: CASSSPGQGTSGSCEQYF.

This sequence joins TRBV5-1 and TRBJ1-2; 7 nucleotides match TRBD1. Trimming removed 0 bases from V and 6 bases from J; junction bases left unmatched: 5. This CDR3 is built from 14 residues. The germline CDR1 and CDR2 sequences are SGHRS and YFSETQ. The CDR3 DNA reads as TGCGCCAGCAGCTTGGCCGACACAGGGGATGGCTACACCTTC. This sequence encodes CASSLADTGDGYTF. The full variable domain, in which reference TRBV5-1 and TRBJ1-2 provide the parts outside the CDR3, is KAGVTQTPRYLIKTRGQQVTLSCSPISGHRSVSWYQQTPGQGLQFLFEYFSETQRNKGNFPGRFSGRQFSNSRSEMNVSTLELGDSALYLCASSLADTGDGYTFGSGTRLTVV.

CDR3 nucleotides: TGTGCCAGCAGCCAAGCAGCGGGGCTTTTCAATGAGCAGTTCTTC. This encodes CASSQAAGLFNEQFF. The rearrangement links TRBV3-1 (or the pseudogene TRBV3-2) to TRBJ2-1; 7 nucleotides align to TRBD2. Germline values: CDR1 LGHDT, CDR2 YNNKEL (reference sequence). The CDR3 consists of 15 residues. The junction had 6 bases not matched to a gene; V was cut back by 1 base and J by 6 bases.

The rearrangement links TRBV7-9 to TRBJ2-3; 7 bases match TRBD2. In germline, CDR1 is SEHNR, CDR2 FQNEAQ (reference sequence). V lost 2 bases, J lost 2 bases, and 10 bases stayed unmatched. This CDR3 spans 17 amino acids. CDR3: CASSLNPASGATDTQYF. The CDR3 DNA reads TGTGCCAGCAGCTTAAACCCGGCTAGCGGAGCCACAGATACGCAGTATTTT.

Only one count was recorded for this clone. The V and J genes are TRBV11-2 and TRBJ2-4; perhaps TRBD2 as D (6 bases). This CDR3 contains 17 residues. The germline CDR1 and CDR2 sequences are SGHAT and FQNNGV. With 4 bases removed from V and 1 base from J, the gap between germline ends came to 17 bases. The CDR3 DNA sequence: TGTGCCAGCAGCTCCTTAAAGGGCGGGATCGCCAAAAACATTCAGTACTTC. Its translation is CASSSLKGGIAKNIQYF.

This clone has only a few counts. The chain links TRBV4-2 to TRBJ2-6; unclear D gene. There are 16 residues in the CDR3. V was clipped by 0 bases and J by 0 bases, with 6 bases between them. Germline V gene data show CDR1 as LGHNA and CDR2 as YNFKEQ. The CDR3 protein is CASSQDRSSGANVLTF. The CDR3 coding sequence is TGTGCCAGCAGCCAAGACAGGTCCTCTGGGGCCAACGTCCTGACTTTC.

This chain uses TRBV18 with TRBJ2-6; 7 bases line up with TRBD1. Germline V gene sequence: CDR1 KGHSH, CDR2 LQKENI. The CDR3 spans 18 residues. The ends lost 4 bases at V and 4 bases at J; junction bases unmatched: 13. CDR3 sequence (DNA): TGTGCCAGCTCACTAATGACAGGGCCTTCTCTGGGGGCCAACGTCCTGACTTTC. Protein sequence: CASSLMTGPSLGANVLTF.

The chain carries TRBV4-1 and TRBJ2-6; D tentatively fits TRBD1 or TRBD2 (5 bases each). In germline, CDR1 is MGHRA, CDR2 YSYEKL. This CDR3 is built from 18 residues. The germline V and J ends were trimmed by 1 base and 1 base, with 14 bases remaining between them. The CDR3 nucleotides read TGCGCCAGCAGCCAAGGAGGGGCGCGGAATTCTGGGGCCAACGTCCTGACTTTC. Its translation is CASSQGGARNSGANVLTF.

The chain carries TRBV11-2 and TRBJ1-4; TRBD1 is a possible D gene (6 bases). Trimming removed 1 base at V and 7 bases at J, with 13 bases between. The CDR3 extends over 15 amino acids. CDR1 SGHAT and CDR2 FQNNGV come from the germline V gene. The chain's CDR3 is CASSLVGGAVEKLFF. The CDR3 nucleotides read TGTGCCAGCAGCTTAGTAGGGGGGGCAGTTGAAAAACTGTTTTTT.

The chain has TRBV6-5 and TRBJ2-7; the D call may be TRBD1 or TRBD2 (5 bases each). Deletions cut 7 bases from V and 2 bases from J, with 12 bases between. The CDR3 extends over 13 amino acids. Germline CDR1 is MNHEY and CDR2 is SVGAGI. The CDR3 coding sequence is TGTGCCAGCAAGGGGACCGGCCCCTACGAGCAGTACTTC. It codes for CASKGTGPYEQYF.

This chain uses TRBV5-5 with TRBJ2-4; D is perhaps TRBD1 (7 bases). Germline values: CDR1 SGHKS, CDR2 YYEKEE (reference sequence). Trimming took 0 bases from V and 6 from J, leaving 13 bases between them. This CDR3 spans 15 amino acids. In DNA, the CDR3 is TGTGCCAGCAGCTTGGTCAGGGGGGCGGGAAACATTCAGTACTTC. The encoded protein is CASSLVRGAGNIQYF.

This chain uses TRBV18 with TRBJ1-1, with a possible D match to TRBD1 (6 bases). The V end lost 3 bases, the J end lost 0 bases, and 11 bases lay between the germline ends. The length of the CDR3 is 15 residues. Germline CDR1 is KGHSH and CDR2 is LQKENI. CDR3 DNA sequence: TGTGCCAGCTCACCCCGGACAGATATGAACACTGAAGCTTTCTTT. Translation: CASSPRTDMNTEAFF.

This clone was recorded only once. The junction shows a germline mismatch at one end, possibly a read error. The chain has TRBV18 and TRBJ1-4; no reliable D call. Germline lookup yields CDR1 KGHSH and CDR2 LQKENI. The CDR3 is 16 residues long. DNA for the CDR3: TGTGCCAGCTCACCCAGCCCGGGTCCCCCTAAAGAAAAACTGTTTTTT. Encoded protein: CASSPSPGPPKEKLFF.

V and J are TRBV19 and TRBJ1-1; a weak D match, TRBD1 (5 bases). Trimming shortened V by 6 bases and J by 4 bases, and 21 bases separated the two germline ends. CDR1 LNHDA and CDR2 SQIVND come from the germline V gene (reference sequence). The CDR3 is made up of 16 amino acids. CDR3 residues: CASSSFSGGRSTEAFF. The CDR3 bases are TGTGCCAGTAGCTCCTTTAGCGGGGGACGAAGCACTGAAGCTTTCTTT.

This clone occurred once. V and J are TRBV10-1 and TRBJ2-3, with 9 positions matching TRBD1. The CDR3 runs 15 residues. Germline-derived CDR1 and CDR2 are WNHNN and SYGVQD (reference sequence). V dropped 7 bases and J dropped 9; count of bases not matched to a gene: 14. The CDR3 region is CASTRVRDRGVTQYF. DNA for the CDR3: TGCGCCAGCACCCGAGTCCGAGACAGGGGGGTCACGCAGTATTTT.

The chain couples TRBV19 to TRBJ1-4, with 7 positions matching TRBD1. This CDR3 contains 13 residues. Trimming cost V 6 bases and J 4 bases; bases outside gene matches: 2. The germline V gene encodes CDR1 LNHDA and CDR2 SQIVND (reference sequence). CDR3 in amino acids: CASRGQNNEKLFF. For the CDR3, the DNA is TGTGCCAGTAGGGGACAGAATAATGAAAAACTGTTTTTT. Variable domain in full (rest from reference TRBV19 and TRBJ1-4): DGGITQSPKYLFRKEGQNVTLSCEQNLNHDAMYWYRQDPGQGLRLIYYSQIVNDFQKGDIAEGYSVSREKKESFPLTVTSAQKNPTAFYLCASRGQNNEKLFFGSGTQLSVL.

V gene TRBV12-3 or TRBV12-4 combines with J gene TRBJ1-5; D uncertain. This CDR3 has 12 residues. V was cut by 2 bases and J by 3 bases, with 2 bases left in between. In nucleotides, the CDR3 is TGTGCCAGCAGTTTATTCAATCAGCCCCAGCATTTT. This codes for CASSLFNQPQHF.

The chain links TRBV29-1 to TRBJ2-2; no clear D gene. Germline CDR1 reads SQVTM; CDR2 reads ANQGSEA. The CDR3 loop spans 13 amino acids. Trimming stripped 3 bases from V and 7 bases from J, with 12 bases between. The CDR3 spells CSVEKRGRGELFF. CDR3 coding DNA: TGCAGCGTTGAGAAACGAGGCCGCGGGGAGCTGTTTTTT.

This CDR3 is CASSSSSNQPQHF. The CDR3 bases are TGTGCCAGCAGCTCCTCTAGCAATCAGCCCCAGCATTTT. The J gene is TRBJ1-5, the V gene TRBV4-2; D ambiguous. CDR1 is LGHNA, CDR2 YNFKEQ, per germline. This CDR3 spans 13 amino acids. Trimming pared 5 bases from V and 0 bases from J, leaving 5 bases between.

This clone was detected only once. Other DNA variants within this sample encode the same CDR3. V gene TRBV18 combines with J gene TRBJ2-5; D is unresolved. Germline V gives CDR1 KGHSH, CDR2 LQKENI. CDR3 size: 11 residues. Trimming took off 3 bases at V and 3 bases at J, with 2 bases between the two ends. CDR3 DNA sequence: TGTGCCAGCTCACCCAAAGAGACCCAGTACTTC. Its translation: CASSPKETQYF.

The DNA of the CDR3 is TGTGCCAGCAGCTTAGACGGCAGAAAAGCCTACGAGCAGTACTTC. It encodes CASSLDGRKAYEQYF. The V and J genes are TRBV7-8 and TRBJ2-7; D unresolved. V lost 1 base and J lost 2, with 12 bases in between. CDR1 and CDR2 from the germline V gene are SGHVS and FQNEAQ. The CDR3 is 15 amino acids.

Regarding this clone: This CDR3 is also generated by other DNA sequences in the sample. The chain combines TRBV7-2 with TRBJ1-2, with a possible D match to TRBD1 (5 bases). The germline gives CDR1 SGHTA, CDR2 FQGNSA. Deletions cut 2 bases from V and 0 bases from J, with 7 bases between. This CDR3 has 14 residues. The CDR3 region is CASSLSGPNYGYTF. As DNA, the CDR3 is TGTGCCAGCAGCTTATCGGGGCCTAACTATGGCTACACCTTC. The full variable domain, rest sourced from reference TRBV7-2 and TRBJ1-2, is GAGVSQSPSNKVTEKGKDVELRCDPISGHTALYWYRQSLGQGLEFLIYFQGNSAPDKSGLPSDRFSAERTGGSVSTLTIQRTQQEDSAVYLCASSLSGPNYGYTFGSGTRLTVV.

A single count supports this clone. V and J are TRBV11-3 and TRBJ2-2; TRBD2 matches at 15 bases. Germline values: CDR1 SGHNT, CDR2 YENEEA. The V gene end was trimmed by 3 bases and the J gene end by 5 bases; junction bases not matched to a gene: 7. The CDR3 is 18 amino acids. CDR3 in amino acids: CASSFGLAGGRRTGELFF. The CDR3, as DNA: TGTGCCAGCAGCTTCGGACTAGCGGGGGGGCGGAGGACCGGGGAGCTGTTTTTT.

This sequence joins TRBV19 and TRBJ2-5; D not resolved. The CDR3 runs to 11 residues. CDR1 is LNHDA, CDR2 SQIVND, per germline (reference sequence). The V end was cut by 6 bases, the J end by 5 bases, with 7 bases between. The CDR3 here is CASRNGETQYF. The DNA of the CDR3 is TGTGCCAGTAGAAATGGGGAGACCCAGTACTTC.

The chain employs TRBV10-3 and TRBJ2-3, with D perhaps TRBD2 (6 bases). Germline lookup yields CDR1 ENHRY and CDR2 SYGVKD. Trimming pared 4 bases from V and 0 bases from J, leaving 8 bases between. The CDR3 consists of 14 residues. CDR3 sequence: CAISVGGSTDTQYF. DNA of the CDR3: TGTGCCATCAGTGTCGGGGGTAGCACAGATACGCAGTATTTT.

A few counts support this clone. V is TRBV6-6 and J is TRBJ1-5; no clear D gene. Germline assignment: CDR1 MNHNY and CDR2 SVGAGI (reference sequence). Trimming removed 9 bases from V and 6 bases from J, with 15 bases in between. CDR3 length: 13 residues. The CDR3, as DNA: TGTGCCAGTGCGAACGGTGGAAGTCAGCCCCAGCATTTT. Protein product: CASANGGSQPQHF.

J is TRBJ1-1 and V is TRBV11-3, with TRBD1 matching over 7 bases. The length of the CDR3 is 13 residues. Losses at the gene ends were 4 bases for V and 4 bases for J; bases not matched to a gene: 3. Germline V gene data show CDR1 as SGHNT and CDR2 as YENEEA. Here the CDR3 reads CASSSHRGTEAFF. DNA for the CDR3: TGTGCCAGCAGCTCCCACAGGGGCACTGAAGCTTTCTTT.